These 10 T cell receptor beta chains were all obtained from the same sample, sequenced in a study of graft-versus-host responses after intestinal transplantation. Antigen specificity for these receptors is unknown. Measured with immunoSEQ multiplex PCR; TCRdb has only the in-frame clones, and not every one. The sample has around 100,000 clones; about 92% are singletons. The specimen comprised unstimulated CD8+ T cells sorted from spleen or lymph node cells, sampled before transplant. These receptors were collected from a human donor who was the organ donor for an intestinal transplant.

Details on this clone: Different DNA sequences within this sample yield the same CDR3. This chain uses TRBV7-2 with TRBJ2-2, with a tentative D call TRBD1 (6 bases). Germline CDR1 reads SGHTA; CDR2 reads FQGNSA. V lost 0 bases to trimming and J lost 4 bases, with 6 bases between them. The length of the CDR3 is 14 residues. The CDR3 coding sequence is TGTGCCAGCAGCTTAGCAGGGGGCACCGGGGAGCTGTTTTTT. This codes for CASSLAGGTGELFF.

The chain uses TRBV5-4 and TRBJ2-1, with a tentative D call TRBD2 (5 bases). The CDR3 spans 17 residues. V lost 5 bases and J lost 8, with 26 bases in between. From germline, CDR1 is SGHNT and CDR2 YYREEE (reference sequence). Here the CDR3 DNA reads TGTGCCAGCAGAATGGGGAGCCCGGGTCCCACCAAAGATGAGCAGTTCTTC. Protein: CASRMGSPGPTKDEQFF.

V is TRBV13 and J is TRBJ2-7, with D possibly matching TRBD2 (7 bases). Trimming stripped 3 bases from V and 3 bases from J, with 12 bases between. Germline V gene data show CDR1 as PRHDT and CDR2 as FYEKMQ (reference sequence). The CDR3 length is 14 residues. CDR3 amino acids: CASSFGGRFYEQYF. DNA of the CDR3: TGTGCCAGCAGCTTCGGGGGGCGCTTCTACGAGCAGTACTTC.

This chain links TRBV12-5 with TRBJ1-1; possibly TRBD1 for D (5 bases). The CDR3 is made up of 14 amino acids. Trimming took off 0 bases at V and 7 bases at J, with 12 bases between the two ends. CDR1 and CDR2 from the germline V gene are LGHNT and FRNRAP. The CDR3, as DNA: TGTGCTAGTGGTTTGGTACTGCGTGACAGTGAAGCTTTCTTT. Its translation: CASGLVLRDSEAFF.

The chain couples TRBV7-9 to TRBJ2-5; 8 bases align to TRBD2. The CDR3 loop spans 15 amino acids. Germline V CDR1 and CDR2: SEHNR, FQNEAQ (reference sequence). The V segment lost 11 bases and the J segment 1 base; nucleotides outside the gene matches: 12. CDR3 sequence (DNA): TGTGCCTTGACCGAGCGGGAGATAATCCAAGAGACCCAGTACTTC. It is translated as CALTEREIIQETQYF. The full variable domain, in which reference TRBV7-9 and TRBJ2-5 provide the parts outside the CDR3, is DTGVSQNPRHKITKRGQNVTFRCDPISEHNRLYWYRQTLGQGPEFLTYFQNEAQLEKSRLLSDRFSAERPKGSFSTLEIQRTEQGDSAMYLCALTEREIIQETQYFGPGTRLLVL.

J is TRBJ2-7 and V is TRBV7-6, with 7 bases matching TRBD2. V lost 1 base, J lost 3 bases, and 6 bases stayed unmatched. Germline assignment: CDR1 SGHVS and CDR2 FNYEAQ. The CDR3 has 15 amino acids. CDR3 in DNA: TGTGCCAGCAGCTTAGGGGCGGGGGTTTTCTACGAGCAGTACTTC. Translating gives CASSLGAGVFYEQYF.

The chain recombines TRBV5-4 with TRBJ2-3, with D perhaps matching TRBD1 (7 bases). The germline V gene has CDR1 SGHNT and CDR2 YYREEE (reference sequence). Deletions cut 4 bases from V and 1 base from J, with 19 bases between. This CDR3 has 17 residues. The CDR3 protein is CASSPPGDSSRTDTQYF. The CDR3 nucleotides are TGTGCCAGCAGCCCACCGGGGGACAGCTCACGCACAGATACGCAGTATTTT. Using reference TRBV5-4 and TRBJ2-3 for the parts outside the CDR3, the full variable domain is ETGVTQSPTHLIKTRGQQVTLRCSSQSGHNTVSWYQQALGQGPQFIFQYYREEENGRGNFPPRFSGLQFPNYSSELNVNALELDDSALYLCASSPPGDSSRTDTQYFGPGTRLTVL.

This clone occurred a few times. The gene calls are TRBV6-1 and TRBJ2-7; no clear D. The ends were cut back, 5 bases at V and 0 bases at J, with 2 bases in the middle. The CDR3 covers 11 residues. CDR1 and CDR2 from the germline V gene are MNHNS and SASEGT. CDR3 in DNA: TGTGCCAGCAGTCACTCCTACGAGCAGTACTTC. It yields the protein CASSHSYEQYF.

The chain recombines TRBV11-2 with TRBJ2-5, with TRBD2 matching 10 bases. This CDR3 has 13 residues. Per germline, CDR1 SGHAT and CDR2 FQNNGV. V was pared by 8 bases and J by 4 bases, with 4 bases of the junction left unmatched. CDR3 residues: CASLAGDLETQYF. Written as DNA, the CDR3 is TGTGCCAGCCTAGCGGGAGATCTAGAGACCCAGTACTTC.

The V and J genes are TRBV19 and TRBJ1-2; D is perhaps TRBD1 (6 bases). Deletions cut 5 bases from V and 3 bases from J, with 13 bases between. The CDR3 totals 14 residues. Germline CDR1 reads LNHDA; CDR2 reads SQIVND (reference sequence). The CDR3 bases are TGTGCCAGTAGTCCCCCGGGGGGCTACTATGGCTACACCTTC. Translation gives CASSPPGGYYGYTF.